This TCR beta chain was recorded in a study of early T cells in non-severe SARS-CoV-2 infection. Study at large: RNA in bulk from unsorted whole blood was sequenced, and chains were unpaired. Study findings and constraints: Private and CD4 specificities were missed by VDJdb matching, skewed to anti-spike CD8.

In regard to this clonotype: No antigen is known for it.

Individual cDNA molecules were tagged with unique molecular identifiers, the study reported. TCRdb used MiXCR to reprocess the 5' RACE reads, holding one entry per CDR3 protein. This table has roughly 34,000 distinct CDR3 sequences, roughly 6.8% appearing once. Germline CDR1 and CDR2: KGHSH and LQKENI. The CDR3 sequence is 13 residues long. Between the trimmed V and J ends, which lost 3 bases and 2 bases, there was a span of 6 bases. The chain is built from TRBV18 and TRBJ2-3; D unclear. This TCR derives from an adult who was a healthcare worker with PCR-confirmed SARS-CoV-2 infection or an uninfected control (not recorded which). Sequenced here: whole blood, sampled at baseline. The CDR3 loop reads CASSPLITDTQYF. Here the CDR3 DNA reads TGTGCCAGCTCACCCCTGATCACAGATACGCAGTATTTT.